This T cell receptor (beta chain) was sequenced in a study of T cell repertoires in cytomegalovirus infection. Across the whole study: Recently identified HLA-C-restricted and well-studied HLA-B-restricted CMV epitopes were used.

Via MiXCR, TCRdb re-called the reads, giving one row per CDR3 protein. The table shows 650,000 to 900,000 distinct CDR3 sequences, with about 27% occurring only once. Study findings and constraints: HLA-C-restricted CMV clonotypes gave the most frequent clonotype in two of eight donors.

The germline CDR1 and CDR2 sequences are SEHNR and FQNEAQ (reference sequence). This CDR3 region has 14 residues. The trim removed 6 bases at V and 6 bases at J, leaving 10 bases unmatched. Remarks on this clonotype: Its specificity is not known.

The gene calls are TRBV7-9 and TRBJ2-7, with TRBD1 matching 8 bases. This sequence was found in a human donor in good health (CMV status not recorded). Some clones in this sample may be carry-over from other donors' samples. Sample: cultured CD8+ T cells from PBMCs, taken from culture after CMV antigen stimulation. CDR3 coding DNA: TGTGCCAGCAGTCCGGACAGGGATCGGGGCGAGCAGTACTTC. This gives the protein CASSPDRDRGEQYF. Full variable domain (outside the CDR3, taken from reference TRBV7-9 and TRBJ2-7): DTGVSQNPRHKITKRGQNVTFRCDPISEHNRLYWYRQTLGQGPEFLTYFQNEAQLEKSRLLSDRFSAERPKGSFSTLEIQRTEQGDSAMYLCASSPDRDRGEQYFGPGTRLTVT.